Presented here are 13 T cell receptor beta chains from one specimen sequenced in a study of beta chain features in type 1 diabetes. Notes on the study in general: There was a moderate but significant shortening of TCRB CDR3s in all four CD4+ subsets of Type 1 diabetes patients.

Their antigens are not known. Expressed TCRB transcripts got sequenced, as all isolated RNA was reverse transcribed. TCRdb's table, derived via immunoSEQ multiplex PCR, lists solely in-frame clones and lacks some. The sample has about 150,000 clones; about a tenth are singletons. The sequencing sample was made of central memory CD4+ T cells from blood. These receptors were taken from a man aged 25 to 40 with type 1 diabetes.

This clone appeared a few times. The chain has TRBV27 and TRBJ2-7, with 8 positions matching TRBD2. The V gene end was trimmed by 1 base and the J gene end by 2 bases; junction bases not matched to a gene: 4. Looked up from germline, CDR1 is MNHEY and CDR2 is SMNVEV (reference sequence). The CDR3 has 15 amino acids. CDR3 bases: TGTGCCAGCAGTTTATTGCCGGGAGGGGCCTACGAGCAGTACTTC. Amino acids: CASSLLPGGAYEQYF.

The chain couples TRBV6-5 to TRBJ2-3, with D uncertain. V gave up 2 bases and J gave up 2 bases, with 11 bases separating them. CDR1 and CDR2 from the germline V gene are MNHEY and SVGAGI. The CDR3 covers 15 residues. CDR3 DNA sequence: TGTGCCAGCAGTTACACATCAGAAATCACAGATACGCAGTATTTT. As protein: CASSYTSEITDTQYF.

This clone has only a few counts. The chain employs TRBV4-2 and TRBJ2-5; tentatively, D is TRBD1 (5 bases). The CDR3 has 16 amino acids. The V gene's germline CDR1 is LGHNA and CDR2 YNFKEQ. V lost 0 bases, J lost 4 bases, and 15 bases lay in between. The CDR3 sequence: CASSQDLARGGETQYF. In DNA form, the CDR3 reads TGTGCCAGCAGCCAAGATTTGGCTAGGGGCGGAGAGACCCAGTACTTC.

Comments on this clone: Other DNA variants within this sample encode the same CDR3. The CDR3 spells CASSLDGAYEQYF. CDR3 DNA sequence: TGTGCCAGCAGCCTTGACGGAGCCTACGAGCAGTACTTC. J is TRBJ2-7 and V is TRBV27; D unclear. V was clipped by 6 bases and J by 2 bases, with 11 bases between them. CDR1 and CDR2 from the germline V gene are MNHEY and SMNVEV (reference sequence). The CDR3 sequence is 13 residues long.

This chain uses TRBV5-1 with TRBJ1-4; 7 bases are shared with TRBD1. CDR1 and CDR2 (germline): SGHRS, YFSETQ. The CDR3 is 14 amino acids. The junction had 3 bases not matched to a gene; V was cut back by 3 bases and J by 4 bases. This chain's CDR3 is CASSWTGDNEKLFF. DNA of the CDR3: TGCGCCAGCAGCTGGACAGGTGATAATGAAAAACTGTTTTTT.

With regard to this clone: This specimen includes other DNA sequences encoding the same CDR3. The chain links TRBV5-1 to TRBJ2-2; 8 positions match TRBD1. The CDR3 is 15 amino acids. CDR1 is SGHRS and CDR2 is YFSETQ in the germline V gene. The J segment lost 3 bases and the V segment lost 0 bases, leaving 1 base of the junction unmatched. CDR3 DNA sequence: TGCGCCAGCAGCTTGGGGGACAGGCACACCGGGGAGCTGTTTTTT. This sequence encodes CASSLGDRHTGELFF.

This clone was seen once. This chain connects TRBV5-4 to TRBJ2-2, with D perhaps TRBD2 (6 bases). V was pared by 0 bases and J by 1 base, with 13 bases between. CDR3 size: 17 residues. In germline, CDR1 is SGHNT, CDR2 YYREEE (reference sequence). This CDR3 is CASSLGKGLLNTGELFF. The CDR3 nucleotides are TGTGCCAGCAGCTTGGGTAAGGGACTCCTGAACACCGGGGAGCTGTTTTTT.

The rearrangement links TRBV29-1 to TRBJ2-2; D perhaps matches TRBD1 (6 bases). From germline, CDR1 is SQVTM and CDR2 ANQGSEA. The CDR3 length is 14 residues. V was pared by 6 bases and J by 0 bases, with 11 bases between. CDR3 nucleotide sequence: TGCAGCGTCACCGGGACACCGAACACCGGGGAGCTGTTTTTT. Translating gives CSVTGTPNTGELFF.

This clone was seen more than once but under ten times. V usage is TRBV28 and J usage is TRBJ1-3; a possible D gene is TRBD1 (5 bases). With 8 bases removed from V and 4 bases from J, the gap between germline ends came to 18 bases. This CDR3 contains 15 residues. The V gene's germline CDR1 is MDHEN and CDR2 SYDVKM. The CDR3 bases are TGTGCCAGCCGGACCGTAGGCGGGACGGGAAACACCATATATTTT. Translated: CASRTVGGTGNTIYF.

The chain recombines TRBV28 with TRBJ1-2, with TRBD1 matching over 8 bases. Germline assignment: CDR1 MDHEN and CDR2 SYDVKM. The CDR3 is made up of 14 amino acids. V shed 5 bases, J shed 4 bases, and the junction held 6 bases outside the gene matches. The CDR3: CASSDGQGTYGYTF. For the CDR3, the DNA is TGTGCCAGCAGTGATGGACAGGGAACCTATGGCTACACCTTC.

The chain couples TRBV5-1 to TRBJ1-2, with TRBD1 identical over 8 bases. The V segment lost 4 bases and the J segment 6 bases; nucleotides outside the gene matches: 8. CDR1 is SGHRS, CDR2 YFSETQ, per germline. The CDR3 extends over 14 amino acids. The CDR3 DNA reads as TGCGCCAGCAGCAGCTTGGACAGGGCGGATGGCTACACCTTC. Encoded protein: CASSSLDRADGYTF. Full variable domain (missing parts from reference TRBV5-1 and TRBJ1-2): KAGVTQTPRYLIKTRGQQVTLSCSPISGHRSVSWYQQTPGQGLQFLFEYFSETQRNKGNFPGRFSGRQFSNSRSEMNVSTLELGDSALYLCASSSLDRADGYTFGSGTRLTVV.

This clone was observed a handful of times. This specimen includes other DNA sequences encoding the same CDR3. The chain uses TRBV30 and TRBJ1-5, with no clear D. The V end lost 0 bases, the J end lost 4 bases, and 7 bases lay between the germline ends. The CDR3 totals 13 residues. CDR1 GTSNPN and CDR2 SVGIG come from the germline V gene (reference sequence). CDR3 DNA: TGTGCCTGGAGTGTACGAGGGAATCAGCCCCAGCATTTT. Translation: CAWSVRGNQPQHF.

The V call is TRBV7-2, the J call TRBJ1-5; 8 bases align to TRBD1. There are 14 residues in the CDR3. The V gene's germline CDR1 is SGHTA and CDR2 FQGNSA. With V trimmed by 5 bases and J by 7 bases, 7 bases remained unmatched. CDR3 in amino acids: CASSIRTGNQPQHF. In DNA, the CDR3 is TGTGCCAGCAGCATCCGGACAGGGAACCAGCCCCAGCATTTT. Using reference TRBV7-2 and TRBJ1-5 for the parts outside the CDR3, the full variable domain is GAGVSQSPSNKVTEKGKDVELRCDPISGHTALYWYRQSLGQGLEFLIYFQGNSAPDKSGLPSDRFSAERTGGSVSTLTIQRTQQEDSAVYLCASSIRTGNQPQHFGDGTRLSIL.